This T cell receptor beta chain came from a study of blood T cell repertoires in COVID-19. Here immunoSEQ multiplex PCR was the method, and the copy in TCRdb shows in-frame clones only, minus some. The sample contains fewer than 300,000 clones, 83% of which appear only once. CDR1 and CDR2 (germline): MNHEY, SMNVEV (reference sequence). The CDR3 contains 13 residues. The chain uses TRBV27 and TRBJ2-1; D possibly corresponds to TRBD2 (5 bases). This TCR came from a man older than 75 with acute or convalescent COVID-19. The specimen sequenced was peripheral blood. CDR3 nucleotides: TGTACCGCGGGCCCGGCTTCCTACAATGAGCAGTTCTTC. It codes for CTAGPASYNEQFF.